The clone carrying this T cell receptor (beta chain) was seen at least ten times. Its antigen is not known. The CDR3 totals 16 residues. With V trimmed by 2 bases and J by 4 bases, 9 bases remained unmatched. In germline, CDR1 is KGHSH, CDR2 LQKENI. The data were taken from a study of T cells in Graves' hyperthyroidism and ophthalmopathy. Study conclusions and caveats: Most clonotypes expanded in the thyroid (above 0.001) were also present in blood.

Amplification of TCR beta CDR3 regions was performed using RNA transcripts as template. HTBI primers were the set used in a first-round RT-PCR of the TCR CDR3. TCRdb reprocessed the multiplex PCR reads via MiXCR and lists one record per CDR3 protein. This repertoire shows under 750,000 distinct CDR3 sequences, approximately 18% found once; its top ten account for around 15%. Sequencing used blood. The sequence was obtained from a woman aged 45-60 years with Graves' hyperthyroidism that later progressed to Graves' ophthalmopathy. V and J are TRBV18 and TRBJ2-7; 9 bases are a match to TRBD2. The CDR3, as DNA: TGTGCCAGCTCACCATCACCTAGCGGGGCGAGGTACGAGCAGTACTTC. Residues: CASSPSPSGARYEQYF. The full variable domain, completed using reference TRBV18 and TRBJ2-7, is NAGVMQNPRHLVRRRGQEARLRCSPMKGHSHVYWYRQLPEEGLKFMVYLQKENIIDESGMPKERFSAEFPKEGPSILRIQQVVRGDSAAYFCASSPSPSGARYEQYFGPGTRLTVT.